This is a list of T cell receptor beta chains from one sample in a study of CD8 T cells in Susac syndrome. TCRdb analysed the immunoSEQ multiplex PCR reads with MiXCR anew, one entry per CDR3 protein. Of about 300,000 distinct CDR3 sequences listed, about nine tenths are singletons. The specimen sequenced was CD8+ T cells from PBMCs. The receptors derive from a human donor with multiple sclerosis. Each CDR3 is given with its conserved first and last residue. A D gene is named only where the DNA matches it firmly. Where a row states a size, it is once, few, many or the class of an expanded clone; other rows omit it.

j_gene | v_gene | d_gene | abundance | CDR3nt | CDR3aa
TRBJ1-1 | TRBV29-1 | - | - | TGCAGCGTTGAGAACGAGGGCACTGAAGCTTTCTTT | CSVENEGTEAFF
TRBJ2-6 | TRBV6-2/TRBV6-3 | - | - | TGTGCCAGCAAATCCTTTGGGGCCAACGTCCTGACTTTC | CASKSFGANVLTF
TRBJ2-3 | TRBV10-3 | - | - | TGTGCCATCAGTGAGTGGCAGGGCGCATACACAGATACGCAGTATTTT | CAISEWQGAYTDTQYF
TRBJ2-1 | TRBV29-1 | - | - | TGCAGCGTTGTGAGGCAGGGGATGGGTGATGAGCAGTTCTTC | CSVVRQGMGDEQFF
TRBJ2-1 | TRBV7-9 | - | - | TGTGCCAGCAGCCCCACCGACCTCTCCGCCAATCTCTACAATGAGCAGTTCTTC | CASSPTDLSANLYNEQFF
TRBJ2-7 | TRBV10-3 | - | - | TGTGCAATCTCCGGGTCGGACCACTCCTACGAGCAGTACTTC | CAISGSDHSYEQYF
TRBJ2-7 | TRBV2 | - | - | TGTGCCAGCAGTATTACAGTCTCCTACGAGCAGTACTTC | CASSITVSYEQYF
TRBJ2-1 | TRBV6-5 | TRBD2 | - | TGTGCCAGTCGTCCGAGGCGGGAGTGGTATGATGAGCAGTTCTTC | CASRPRREWYDEQFF
TRBJ1-5 | TRBV19 | TRBD1 | - | TGTGCCAGTAGTATAGGACAGGGGGCGGGGCAGCCCCAGCATTTT | CASSIGQGAGQPQHF
TRBJ2-7 | TRBV7-2 | TRBD2 | - | TGTGCCAGCAGCATAACTAGCGGGGGAAGGTCCTACGAGCAGTACTTC | CASSITSGGRSYEQYF
TRBJ2-2 | TRBV12-3/TRBV12-4 | - | many | TGTGCCAGCAGCTTAGGCGGGACCGGGGAGCTGTTTTTT | CASSLGGTGELFF
TRBJ2-5 | TRBV27 | - | - | TGTGCCAGCAGTTTAACAGTACAGCCCCAAGAGACCCAGTACTTC | CASSLTVQPQETQYF
TRBJ1-2 | TRBV2 | - | - | TGTGCCAGCAGTCCCCTCCGCCCATCCTCCAACTATGGCTACACCTTC | CASSPLRPSSNYGYTF
TRBJ2-1 | TRBV4-3 | - | - | TGCGCCAGCAGCCAAGAGGAAGCAAGCGTCAATGAGCAGTTCTTC | CASSQEEASVNEQFF
TRBJ1-5 | TRBV12-3/TRBV12-4 | - | - | TGTGCCAGCAGTTTAGTTCCGTATGGGCAGCCCCAGCATTTT | CASSLVPYGQPQHF
TRBJ2-1 | TRBV9 | TRBD1 | - | TGTGCCAGCAGCGTAGGAGGGACAGGGCTGAATCCCGAGCAGTTCTTC | CASSVGGTGLNPEQFF
TRBJ1-2 | TRBV6-2/TRBV6-3 | - | - | TGTGCCAGCAGCCCCTTGAGCTCCGGCTATGGCTACACCTTC | CASSPLSSGYGYTF
TRBJ2-3 | TRBV4-2 | TRBD2 | - | TGTGCCAGCAGCCAGACTGGGGCTGGACTAGCGGGGTGGAGCACAGATACGCAGTATTTT | CASSQTGAGLAGWSTDTQYF
TRBJ1-2 | TRBV12-5 | - | few | TGTGCTAGTGGTTTTTCAAATACTGGCTACACCTTC | CASGFSNTGYTF
TRBJ2-7 | TRBV6-2/TRBV6-3 | - | - | TGTGCCAGCGGGGGACGTGAAGCCTACGAGCAGTACTTC | CASGGREAYEQYF
TRBJ1-1 | TRBV29-1 | - | once | TGCAGCGTTGGCAGGGGCTCTGAAGCTTTCTTT | CSVGRGSEAFF
TRBJ1-2 | TRBV27 | - | - | TGTGCCAGCAGTTTGTCAATAGGCCGTATCAACTATGGCTACACCTTC | CASSLSIGRINYGYTF
TRBJ1-5 | TRBV12-3/TRBV12-4 | TRBD1 | - | TGTGCCAGCAGGGAGGACAGGGGGCATCAGCCCCAGCATTTT | CASREDRGHQPQHF
TRBJ2-1 | TRBV3-1 | TRBD2 | - | TGTGCCAGCAGCCCCGGGAGGGATGAGCAGTTCTTC | CASSPGRDEQFF